This T cell receptor (beta chain) derives from a study of shared clonotypes between healthy human individuals. PBMC DNA, left unsorted, was sequenced on ten immunoSEQ deep assay plates. Generated by immunoSEQ multiplex PCR, the TCRdb table keeps only in-frame clones and is missing some. The sample yields about 480,000 clones, approximately 79% seen once. The CDR3 spans 14 residues. Germline CDR1 is MGHDK and CDR2 is SYGVNS. Trimming stripped 10 bases from V and 3 bases from J, with 17 bases between. The receptor comes from a woman between 40 and 50 years old in good health. Some clones in this sample may be carry-over from other donors' samples. Material: PBMCs. This chain uses TRBV25-1 with TRBJ2-3; weak D call: TRBD2 (6 bases). The CDR3 sequence: CAIALGGNTDTQYF. Written as DNA, the CDR3 is TGTGCCATCGCATTGGGCGGGAATACAGATACGCAGTATTTT.